This TCR beta chain was recovered during a study of control samples from healthy donors and cancer patients. This clone was picked up one time. Clones were sequenced by immunoSEQ multiplex PCR, and TCRdb holds only the in-frame ones, with some missing. The sample carries 15,000 or so clones, around 94% recorded once. Looked up from germline, CDR1 is SGHTA and CDR2 is FQGNSA. CDR3 size: 14 residues. The V and J ends lost 5 bases and 1 base respectively, with 11 bases between them. The receptor was derived from an elderly man with lung cancer. This sequence joins TRBV7-2 and TRBJ1-2; D is uncertain. The sample was PBMCs. The CDR3 nucleotides are TGTGCCAGCAGCCGGTCCGATGGTAACTATGGCTACACCTTC. Its protein product is CASSRSDGNYGYTF.